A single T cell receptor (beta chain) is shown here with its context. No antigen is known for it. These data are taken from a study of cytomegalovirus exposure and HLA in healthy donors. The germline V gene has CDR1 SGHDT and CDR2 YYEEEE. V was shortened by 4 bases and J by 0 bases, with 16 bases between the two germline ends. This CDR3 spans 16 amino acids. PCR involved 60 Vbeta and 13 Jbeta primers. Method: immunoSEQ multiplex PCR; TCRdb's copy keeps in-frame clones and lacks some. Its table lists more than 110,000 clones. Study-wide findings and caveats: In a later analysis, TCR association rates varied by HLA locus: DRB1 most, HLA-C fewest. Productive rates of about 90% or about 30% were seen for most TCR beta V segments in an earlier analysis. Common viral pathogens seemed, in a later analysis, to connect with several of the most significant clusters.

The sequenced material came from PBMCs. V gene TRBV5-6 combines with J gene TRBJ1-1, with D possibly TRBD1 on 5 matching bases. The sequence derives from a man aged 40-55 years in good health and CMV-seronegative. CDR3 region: CASSPGRGLMNTEAFF. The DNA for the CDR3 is TGTGCCAGCAGCCCCGGGAGGGGTTTAATGAACACTGAAGCTTTCTTT.